This note documents a single TCR beta chain sequence. Antigen unknown. Germline CDR1 and CDR2: SEHNR and FQNEAQ (reference sequence). The CDR3 runs 16 residues. Trimming pared 5 bases from V and 3 bases from J, leaving 20 bases between. The data belong to a study of neoadjuvant nivolumab and ipilimumab in lung cancer. About the study: The combination arm added day-1 ipilimumab 1 mg/kg to nivolumab 3 mg/kg on days 1, 15, 29. General study points: A small number of samples were TCR sequenced. Only a single major-pathologic-response sample was available for clonality analysis. Blood richness before therapy tracked richness in tumors resected after neoadjuvant therapy.

Produced via immunoSEQ multiplex PCR; TCRdb's table is partial and in-frame only. The table has about 20,000 clones, approximately 76% seen once. The source of this sequence is an adult with non-small cell lung cancer. Sequencing used tumor tissue, obtained after neoadjuvant nivolumab, alone or with ipilimumab, at or shortly before surgery. The V call is TRBV7-9, the J call TRBJ2-7; tentative D call: TRBD2 (7 bases). In DNA form, the CDR3 reads TGTGCCAGCAGCGGCTTCAACAGGGAGGGAAGCTACGAGCAGTACTTC. This codes for CASSGFNREGSYEQYF.